These 2 T cell receptor beta chains originate from one sample sequenced in a study of shared clonotypes between healthy human individuals. This table comes from immunoSEQ multiplex PCR, and its TCRdb copy is limited to in-frame clones, with some not included. The sample lists a few hundred thousand clones, less than 98% occurring once. The sample consisted of naive CD4+ T cells sorted from blood. Subset defined: CD45RA+ positively selected. These receptors were taken from a woman between 25 and 40 years old in good health.

Worth noting for this clone: Other DNA sequences within the sample encode an identical CDR3. The chain uses TRBV6-1 and TRBJ1-5, with D unclear. The CDR3 consists of 11 residues. Trimming removed 8 bases at V and 6 bases at J, with 8 bases between. The germline V gene has CDR1 MNHNS and CDR2 SASEGT. This chain's CDR3 is CASGIGQPQHF. The CDR3 DNA is TGTGCCAGCGGGATCGGTCAGCCCCAGCATTTT.

The gene calls are TRBV2 and TRBJ1-4, with a weak D call TRBD1 (5 bases). The CDR3 has 15 residues. Per germline, CDR1 SNHLY and CDR2 FYNNEI. Trimming left V 7 bases short and J 4 bases short, with 16 bases between. CDR3 loop: CASNFPGAVNEKLFF. For the CDR3, the DNA is TGTGCCAGCAACTTCCCTGGGGCCGTTAATGAAAAACTGTTTTTT. The variable domain in full, with the rest retrieved from reference TRBV2 and TRBJ1-4, is EPEVTQTPSHQVTQMGQEVILRCVPISNHLYFYWYRQILGQKVEFLVSFYNNEISEKSEIFDDQFSVERPDGSNFTLKIRSTKLEDSAMYFCASNFPGAVNEKLFFGSGTQLSVL.